This T cell receptor beta chain was captured by sequencing in a study of blood T cell repertoires in COVID-19. Study context: Collection of acute and convalescent COVID-19 samples took place in the United States, Italy and Spain. T cells, B-cell-depleted T cells, or PBMCs supplied cDNA or gDNA.

In the study's own analysis: Cell counts per sample came from amplifying reference gene primers. Repertoires were generated with immunoSEQ multiplex PCR, while TCRdb's copy carries only in-frame clones and drops some. V and J calls plus clone size are reproduced from that table; the DNA served to infer D and trimming. In the table there are more than 70,000 clones, 75% to 85% of which are singletons. CDR3 size: 15 residues. The V and J ends lost 5 bases and 6 bases respectively, with 14 bases between them. Per germline, CDR1 PRHDT and CDR2 FYEKMQ (reference sequence). There are a few counts of this clone.

The source is a human donor in a cohort sampled during active COVID-19. The sample was peripheral blood. The chain is built from TRBV13 and TRBJ1-6; weak D call: TRBD1 (6 bases). This CDR3 is CASSPRGARNSPLHF. The CDR3 nucleotides read TGTGCCAGCAGCCCTCGGGGGGCCCGTAATTCACCCCTCCACTTT.